This T cell receptor beta chain was recorded in a study of blood T cell repertoires in COVID-19. In the study overall: Samples taken during acute and convalescent COVID-19 were collected in the United States, Italy and Spain. Sources were T cells, B-cell-depleted T cells, or PBMCs; the material itself was cDNA or gDNA.

Original analysis: Reference gene primer amplification gave nucleated cell count estimates. TCRdb's table, derived via immunoSEQ multiplex PCR, lists solely in-frame clones and lacks some. V, J and clone size are taken as reported in that table, and D and trimming were inferred from the DNA itself. The data contain approximately 140,000 clones, approximately 90% of them singletons. The CDR3 contains 15 residues. V dropped 2 bases and J dropped 3 bases, with 11 bases sitting between them. The V gene's germline CDR1 is LGHNA and CDR2 YSLEER. The receptor's source is a human donor in a cohort sampled during active COVID-19. The V gene is TRBV4-3, the J gene TRBJ2-4, with D perhaps matching TRBD2 (6 bases). The sample taken for sequencing was peripheral blood. The CDR3 sequence is CASSQNQGLKNIQYF. The CDR3 DNA reads as TGCGCCAGCAGCCAAAACCAGGGACTCAAAAACATTCAGTACTTC.